This T cell receptor (beta chain) appears in the sequencing data of a study of cytomegalovirus exposure and HLA in healthy donors. Profiling relied on immunoSEQ multiplex PCR, and the TCRdb table lists in-frame clones only, not all of them. The sample contains tens of thousands of clones, approximately 90% of which appear only once. Study-level results: Reports described diagnosis of cytomegalovirus status by the classifier as highly specific and sensitive. Rarity held for most TCR sequences, but there were some public TCRs that occurred in many donors.

As regards this clone: The antigen is undetermined.

The clonotype comes from a woman aged 18-29 years in good health and CMV-seronegative. Sequencing input: PBMCs.

CDR3 region: CASSLSRAGVVTGELFF. As DNA, the CDR3 is TGCGCCAGCAGCTTGTCTCGAGCGGGAGTGGTCACCGGGGAGCTGTTTTTT. The chain couples TRBV5-1 to TRBJ2-2; 8 nucleotides line up with TRBD2. The CDR3 sequence is 17 residues long. CDR1 is SGHRS and CDR2 is YFSETQ in the germline V gene. Trimming at V came to 1 base and at J to 4 bases, leaving 9 bases not matched to a gene.